Below are 18 T cell receptor beta chains sequenced from a single sample in a study of tumor-infiltrating lymphocytes in primary liver carcinoma. TCR beta cDNA was made from 450 to 600 ng total RNA with a constant-region primer. Investigators got TCR beta libraries out of three nested multiplex PCR rounds, done with slightly modified ARM-PCR. Amplification in the first two PCR rounds was performed using TRBV1-TRBV30 forward primers and a C-beta reverse primer for roughly 9 cycles each. TCRdb redid the calling of the multiplex PCR reads with MiXCR, one entry per CDR3 protein. This sample has 100,000 or so distinct CDR3 sequences, with more than 65% found just once. Extraction of RNA together with DNA used 20-30 mg of unsorted bulk tissue. Sample: liver tumor tissue from sampling region 2. The subset denotes: tumor region T2, inferior pole. All receptors derive from a woman between 55 and 75 years old with primary liver carcinoma and hepatitis B virus infection.

This clonotype appeared once. A much larger clonotype is one base distant, so this may be a read error. The chain recombines TRBV30 with TRBJ2-5; possible D gene TRBD1, 6 bases. Germline CDR1 GTSNPN, CDR2 SVGIG (reference sequence). Trimming took off 4 bases at V and 2 bases at J, with 14 bases between the two ends. This CDR3 is built from 14 residues. The CDR3 nucleotides are TGTGCCTGGAATTCCGGACAGTTTCAAGAGACCCAGTACTTC. Translating gives CAWNSGQFQETQYF.

The chain employs TRBV28 and TRBJ2-5, with D possibly matching TRBD1 (6 bases). Germline lookup yields CDR1 MDHEN and CDR2 SYDVKM. The CDR3 extends over 15 amino acids. Trimming stripped 8 bases from V and 4 bases from J, with 20 bases between. The CDR3 bases are TGTGCCAGCTGCCCATCAACAGGGCAGCCAGAGACCCAGTACTTC. Translation gives CASCPSTGQPETQYF. The full variable domain, rest sourced from reference TRBV28 and TRBJ2-5, is DVKVTQSSRYLVKRTGEKVFLECVQDMDHENMFWYRQDPGLGLRLIYFSYDVKMKEKGDIPEGYSVSREKKERFSLILESASTNQTSMYLCASCPSTGQPETQYFGPGTRLLVL.

This clonotype has a handful of counts. The J gene is TRBJ2-5, the V gene TRBV29-1, with D tentatively TRBD2 (5 bases). CDR3 size: 14 residues. The V and J ends lost 3 bases and 5 bases respectively, with 16 bases between them. Germline-derived CDR1 and CDR2 are SQVTM and ANQGSEA. The CDR3 spells CSVDDWGWEETQYF. The CDR3 DNA reads TGCAGCGTTGATGATTGGGGATGGGAGGAGACCCAGTACTTC. The entire variable domain, with the rest obtained from reference TRBV29-1 and TRBJ2-5, is as follows: SAVISQKPSRDICQRGTSLTIQCQVDSQVTMMFWYRQQPGQSLTLIATANQGSEATYESGFVIDKFPISRPNLTFSTLTVSNMSPEDSSIYLCSVDDWGWEETQYFGPGTRLLVL.

Concerning this clonotype itself: Sequence at one end of the junction differs from germline and may be a read error. J is TRBJ2-1 and V is TRBV5-4, with TRBD2 matching 8 bases. The germline V gene has CDR1 SGHNT and CDR2 YYREEE (reference sequence). The CDR3 runs to 15 residues. The CDR3 protein is CTSSPPGGTGDEQFF. As DNA, the CDR3 is TGTACCAGCAGCCCCCCGGGGGGGACGGGTGATGAGCAGTTCTTC.

The chain has TRBV12-3 or TRBV12-4 and TRBJ2-1; possible D gene TRBD2, 6 bases. The CDR3 is 16 amino acids. V was shortened by 4 bases and J by 8 bases, with 21 bases between the two germline ends. CDR3 in amino acids: CASSSPGISGNYEQFF. The CDR3 region has the DNA TGTGCCAGCAGTTCCCCCGGGATTAGCGGCAACTATGAGCAGTTCTTC.

In the case of this clonotype: At one end, the junction sequence differs from germline, possibly due to a read error. The V call is TRBV7-8, the J call TRBJ1-1; no clear D gene. The length of the CDR3 is 13 residues. From germline, CDR1 is SGHVS and CDR2 FQNEAQ. In DNA, the CDR3 is TGTACCAGTAGCTTAAGCCTGAACACTGAAGCTGTCTTT. It codes for CTSSLSLNTEAVF. Complete variable domain (other parts from reference TRBV7-8 and TRBJ1-1): GAGVSQSPRYKVAKRGQDVALRCDPISGHVSLFWYQQALGQGPEFLTYFQNEAQLDKSGLPSDRFFAERPEGSVSTLKIQRTQQEDSAVYLCTSSLSLNTEAVFGQGTRLTVV.

A remark on this clonotype: Because it lacks the conserved phenylalanine or tryptophan at the end, this CDR3 is likely a read error. The CDR3 DNA reads TGTGACAGCAGCTTTGGGTCGGCGGGGAATCAGCCCCAGCATCTT. It is translated as CDSSFGSAGNQPQHL. V usage is TRBV5-5 and J usage is TRBJ1-5; D is ambiguous. The CDR3 runs to 15 residues. Per the germline V gene, CDR1 is SGHKS and CDR2 is YYEKEE (reference sequence).

This clonotype was detected only once. The CDR3 ends on some other residue instead of the conserved phenylalanine or tryptophan, so this is likely a read error. CDR3 amino acids: CASSDGMATGELFS. The DNA for the CDR3 is TGTGCCAGCAGTGACGGGATGGCCACCGGGGAGCTGTTTTCT. The V and J genes are TRBV6-1 and TRBJ2-2, with D perhaps matching TRBD2 (5 bases). The CDR3 is 14 residues long. V lost 3 bases and J 4 bases, leaving 9 bases between the germline ends. CDR1 MNHNS and CDR2 SASEGT come from the germline V gene.

A word on this clonotype: A much larger clone differs from this one at a single base, so this may be a read error. The rearrangement links TRBV24-1 to TRBJ2-2; D is ambiguous. The CDR3 runs 16 residues. Per germline, CDR1 KGHDR and CDR2 SFDVKD. The CDR3 protein is CTTSDARARWLGELFF. The CDR3, as DNA: TGTACCACCAGTGATGCCCGGGCGCGATGGCTCGGGGAGCTGTTTTTT.

On this clonotype itself: A much larger clone lies a single base off, so this may be a read error. V gene TRBV18 combines with J gene TRBJ2-5; D is uncertain. The CDR3 length is 11 residues. Germline V gene data show CDR1 as KGHSH and CDR2 as LQKENI. In DNA form, the CDR3 reads TGTGCCGGCTCACCTAAAGAGACCCAGTACTTC. Amino acid sequence: CAGSPKETQYF.

In the case of this clonotype: The junction shows a germline mismatch at one end, possibly a read error. V and J are TRBV7-8 and TRBJ1-6; no firm D call. The CDR3 spans 14 residues. CDR1 is SGHVS, CDR2 FQNEAQ, per germline. The CDR3 nucleotides read TGTGCCAGCAGCTTAGTGTCCGATAATTCACCCATCCACTTT. Translated, it gives CASSLVSDNSPIHF.

Of note for this clonotype: One junction end does not reproduce the germline sequence, and a read error may be involved. The chain combines TRBV29-1 with TRBJ2-7; D gene ambiguous. Germline loops: CDR1 SQVTM, CDR2 ANQGSEA. This CDR3 is built from 13 residues. In DNA form, the CDR3 reads TGCAGCGTTGAAATTGGTAGCTCCTACGAGCAGCACTTC. Its protein product is CSVEIGSSYEQHF.

To note about this clonotype: Compared with germline, one end of the junction differs, possibly owing to a read error. The chain links TRBV28 to TRBJ2-1; the D gene is possibly TRBD2 (5 bases). The CDR3 length is 15 residues. The germline V gene has CDR1 MDHEN and CDR2 SYDVKM. The chain's CDR3 is CASSLPGITYNKQFF. DNA for the CDR3: TGTGCCAGCAGTTTACCGGGAATCACCTACAATAAGCAGTTCTTC.

The genes are TRBV10-3 and TRBJ2-7; TRBD2 might be the D (7 bases). The CDR3 has 13 amino acids. V dropped 10 bases and J dropped 9 bases, with 22 bases sitting between them. From germline, CDR1 is ENHRY and CDR2 SYGVKD. This chain's CDR3 is CATWREQGGGQYF. The CDR3 bases are TGTGCCACCTGGAGGGAACAGGGAGGGGGGCAGTACTTC.

Concerning this clonotype: Lacking the conserved final phenylalanine or tryptophan, this CDR3 likely reflects a read error. The chain carries TRBV7-9 and TRBJ2-7; D not certain. CDR3 length: 13 residues. CDR1 and CDR2 (germline): SEHNR, FQNEAQ (reference sequence). In DNA form, the CDR3 reads TGTGCTAGCAGCTTAAGCCAACCCCACGAGCAGTACCTC. Its protein product is CASSLSQPHEQYL.

As concerns this clonotype: An end of the junction differs from the germline gene, which may be a read error. The chain uses TRBV29-1 and TRBJ2-1; either TRBD1 or TRBD2 may supply D (5 bases each). CDR3 length equals 14 residues. Looked up from germline, CDR1 is SQVTM and CDR2 is ANQGSEA. CDR3 amino acids: CNVDLEGRGDELFF. In nucleotides, the CDR3 is TGCAACGTTGACCTGGAAGGTAGGGGAGATGAGCTGTTCTTC.

Of note for this clonotype: One end of the junction varies from germline; a read error may be responsible. V and J are TRBV7-9 and TRBJ2-1; 10 positions agree with TRBD2. This CDR3 contains 19 residues. Germline V gene sequence: CDR1 SEHNR, CDR2 FQNEAQ (reference sequence). CDR3 DNA: TGTGCCAGCAGCACCCGAGCGGGAGGGCCGGGGTTTTCCTACGATGAGCAGTTGTTC. Protein: CASSTRAGGPGFSYDEQLF. Drawing the rest from reference TRBV7-9 and TRBJ2-1, the complete variable domain is DTGVSQNPRHKITKRGQNVTFRCDPISEHNRLYWYRQTLGQGPEFLTYFQNEAQLEKSRLLSDRFSAERPKGSFSTLEIQRTEQGDSAMYLCASSTRAGGPGFSYDEQLFGPGTRLTVL.

To note about this clonotype: Being one base from a much bigger clone, this may be a read error. This chain connects TRBV29-1 to TRBJ1-2; 12 positions agree with TRBD1. Germline assignment: CDR1 SQVTM and CDR2 ANQGSEA. The CDR3 spans 17 residues. The CDR3 DNA is TGCAGCGTTGTTCCCGGGACAGGGGGCCATGCTAACTATGGCTACGCCTTC. Protein: CSVVPGTGGHANYGYAF.